These 28 T cell receptor beta chains originate from one sample sequenced in a study of chemoradiotherapy in HPV16-positive cancers. This table comes from immunoSEQ multiplex PCR, and its TCRdb copy is limited to in-frame clones, with some not included. This sample carries tens of thousands of clones, 73% of them seen once, and the ten largest clones take 2.6%. Sampling took place from a patient who underwent chemoradiotherapy. These receptor sequences come from a human donor with HPV-associated anogenital cancer.

The genes are TRBV14 and TRBJ2-7; D unresolved. V shed 1 base and J shed 1 base, with 8 bases lying between them. CDR3 size: 14 residues. Per the germline V gene, CDR1 is SGHDN and CDR2 is FVKESK. CDR3 nucleotides: TGTGCCAGCAGCCAAGGACGGTGGTCCTACGAGCAGTACTTC. Translation gives CASSQGRWSYEQYF. Full variable domain (outside the CDR3, taken from reference TRBV14 and TRBJ2-7): EAGVTQFPSHSVIEKGQTVTLRCDPISGHDNLYWYRRVMGKEIKFLLHFVKESKQDESGMPNNRFLAERTGGTYSTLKVQPAELEDSGVYFCASSQGRWSYEQYFGPGTRLTVT.

The genes are TRBV5-1 and TRBJ2-5; no clear D. The CDR3 extends over 16 amino acids. From germline, CDR1 is SGHRS and CDR2 YFSETQ. Trimming removed 0 bases at V and 0 bases at J, with 12 bases between. CDR3 coding DNA: TGCGCCAGCAGCTTGGACGTTTCAGGTTACCAAGAGACCCAGTACTTC. This codes for CASSLDVSGYQETQYF.

This clone was counted once. V and J are TRBV6-6 and TRBJ2-7; 7 bases are shared with TRBD2. Germline loops: CDR1 MNHNY, CDR2 SVGAGI (reference sequence). The junction had 9 bases not matched to a gene; V was cut back by 4 bases and J by 6 bases. The CDR3 runs to 14 residues. DNA of the CDR3: TGTGCCAGCAGTTTCAGCGGGGCCAAGAGCGAGCAGTACTTC. Amino acid sequence: CASSFSGAKSEQYF.

The chain joins TRBV4-2 to TRBJ2-5; D may be TRBD2 (6 bases). The J call is in doubt because the DNA end fits TRBJ2-7 better. The CDR3 runs 16 residues. Germline V lookup: CDR1 LGHNA, CDR2 YNFKEQ. The CDR3 nucleotides are TGTGCCAGCAGCCATACGATTAGCGGAGCCGACTACGAGCAGTACTTC. Amino acids: CASSHTISGADYEQYF.

The chain is built from TRBV5-8 and TRBJ2-5; no clear D. CDR3 length equals 12 residues. The V gene lost 0 bases and the J gene lost 6 bases, with 6 bases spanning the gap. Germline CDR1 SGHTS, CDR2 YDEGEE. The DNA for the CDR3 is TGTGCCAGCAGCTTGGCCAAGAAGACCCAGTACTTC. Encoded protein: CASSLAKKTQYF. Using reference TRBV5-8 and TRBJ2-5 for the parts outside the CDR3, the full variable domain is EAGVTQSPTHLIKTRGQQATLRCSPISGHTSVYWYQQALGLGLQFLLWYDEGEERNRGNFPPRFSGRQFPNYSSELNVNALELEDSALYLCASSLAKKTQYFGPGTRLLVL.

V and J are TRBV28 and TRBJ1-2; D is unclear. The CDR3 loop spans 13 amino acids. The V end lost 0 bases, the J end lost 8 bases, and 10 bases lay between the germline ends. Germline V lookup: CDR1 MDHEN, CDR2 SYDVKM. This CDR3 is CASSLWIGQGYTF. CDR3 in DNA: TGTGCCAGCAGTTTATGGATAGGGCAAGGCTACACCTTC.

Here the CDR3 reads CSVEDGKYNEQFF. The CDR3 DNA sequence: TGCAGCGTTGAAGATGGCAAGTACAATGAGCAGTTCTTC. The rearrangement uses TRBV29-1 and TRBJ2-1; D remains unclear. The CDR3 covers 13 residues. Germline V gene sequence: CDR1 SQVTM, CDR2 ANQGSEA. The V end was cut by 0 bases, the J end by 4 bases, with 7 bases between.

The V call is TRBV5-4, the J call TRBJ1-2; D remains ambiguous. Germline assignment: CDR1 SGHNT and CDR2 YYREEE (reference sequence). Deletions cut 0 bases from V and 8 bases from J, with 17 bases between. This CDR3 spans 15 amino acids. The CDR3 bases are TGTGCCAGCAGCTTGGCCATCTCAAACCAGGACGGCTACACCTTC. Amino acid sequence: CASSLAISNQDGYTF.

This chain joins TRBV5-1 and TRBJ2-1; 12 bases align to TRBD2. The germline V gene has CDR1 SGHRS and CDR2 YFSETQ. The CDR3 has 15 amino acids. V shed 5 bases and J 7 bases; nucleotides not matched to a gene: 7. The CDR3 nucleotides are TGCGCCAGCAGTCTAGCGGGGGGGCTAGTGAATGAGCAGTTCTTC. Its protein is CASSLAGGLVNEQFF.

V gene TRBV14 combines with J gene TRBJ1-1; D might be TRBD1 (5 bases). V was cut by 0 bases and J by 5 bases, with 16 bases left in between. The CDR3 has 16 residues. Germline CDR1 and CDR2: SGHDN and FVKESK. The CDR3 here is CASSQDLLSGGTEAFF. CDR3 nucleotides: TGTGCCAGCAGCCAAGATCTACTCTCGGGGGGAACTGAAGCTTTCTTT. Full variable domain (remainder filled in from reference TRBV14 and TRBJ1-1): EAGVTQFPSHSVIEKGQTVTLRCDPISGHDNLYWYRRVMGKEIKFLLHFVKESKQDESGMPNNRFLAERTGGTYSTLKVQPAELEDSGVYFCASSQDLLSGGTEAFFGQGTRLTVV.

In DNA form, the CDR3 reads TGTGCCAGCAGTATAGGGGGGATCGGCCAGCCCCAGCATTTT. Protein: CASSIGGIGQPQHF. V usage is TRBV27 and J usage is TRBJ1-5; D might be TRBD1 (6 bases). Trimming shortened V by 5 bases and J by 7 bases, and 15 bases separated the two germline ends. There are 14 residues in the CDR3. Germline CDR1 is MNHEY and CDR2 is SMNVEV (reference sequence).

The V and J genes are TRBV18 and TRBJ2-3; no reliable D call. This CDR3 contains 16 residues. V lost 3 bases and J lost 0, with 13 bases in between. Looked up from germline, CDR1 is KGHSH and CDR2 is LQKENI. CDR3 sequence reads: CASSPFEAVSTDTQYF. DNA for the CDR3: TGTGCCAGCTCACCTTTCGAGGCAGTGAGCACAGATACGCAGTATTTT. The variable domain in full, with the rest retrieved from reference TRBV18 and TRBJ2-3, is NAGVMQNPRHLVRRRGQEARLRCSPMKGHSHVYWYRQLPEEGLKFMVYLQKENIIDESGMPKERFSAEFPKEGPSILRIQQVVRGDSAAYFCASSPFEAVSTDTQYFGPGTRLTVL.

This chain uses TRBV30 with TRBJ2-3; D may be TRBD2 (6 bases). V dropped 0 bases and J dropped 3 bases, with 10 bases sitting between them. CDR1 and CDR2 (germline): GTSNPN, SVGIG (reference sequence). The CDR3 consists of 14 residues. In DNA, the CDR3 is TGTGCCTGGAGTGTGGTGGGGGGAACAGATACGCAGTATTTT. Translated: CAWSVVGGTDTQYF.

The chain has TRBV28 and TRBJ2-1; D gene ambiguous. Per germline, CDR1 MDHEN and CDR2 SYDVKM. V was clipped by 5 bases and J by 8 bases, with 10 bases between them. This CDR3 has 12 residues. The CDR3 spells CASSVQDYEQFF. Here the CDR3 DNA reads TGTGCCAGCAGTGTCCAAGATTATGAGCAGTTCTTC. The full variable domain, completed using reference TRBV28 and TRBJ2-1, is DVKVTQSSRYLVKRTGEKVFLECVQDMDHENMFWYRQDPGLGLRLIYFSYDVKMKEKGDIPEGYSVSREKKERFSLILESASTNQTSMYLCASSVQDYEQFFGPGTRLTVL.

This clone was counted a single time. V gene TRBV11-2 combines with J gene TRBJ1-3; possibly TRBD1 for D (5 bases). Germline CDR1 is SGHAT and CDR2 is FQNNGV. The CDR3 covers 14 residues. V was cut by 5 bases and J by 2 bases, with 10 bases left in between. CDR3 sequence reads: CASSRQRAGNTIYF. The DNA for the CDR3 is TGTGCCAGCAGCAGACAGAGGGCTGGAAACACCATATATTTT.

The V call is TRBV9, the J call TRBJ2-6; weak D call: TRBD2 (5 bases). Trimming pared 3 bases from V and 4 bases from J, leaving 11 bases between. The CDR3 has 15 residues. Looked up from germline, CDR1 is SGDLS and CDR2 is YYNGEE. The CDR3: CASSARATGANVLTF. In DNA form, the CDR3 reads TGTGCCAGCAGCGCGAGGGCTACCGGGGCCAACGTCCTGACTTTC.

V usage is TRBV15 and J usage is TRBJ1-3; D uncertain. Germline V CDR1 and CDR2: LNHNV, YYDKDF (reference sequence). CDR3 length: 19 residues. The germline V and J ends were trimmed by 0 bases and 1 base, with 19 bases remaining between them. DNA of the CDR3: TGTGCCACCAGCAGAGATGTTTTTGCTGCGACCGAGTCTGGAAACACCATATATTTT. Protein sequence: CATSRDVFAATESGNTIYF.

This chain links TRBV9 with TRBJ2-3, with 12 bases that match TRBD2. V lost 2 bases to trimming and J lost 3 bases; unmatched junction nucleotides: 4. This CDR3 has 16 residues. Germline V lookup: CDR1 SGDLS, CDR2 YYNGEE. DNA for the CDR3: TGTGCCAGCAGCGTTTCTAGCGGGGGGGAGACAGATACGCAGTATTTT. This encodes CASSVSSGGETDTQYF.

The chain has TRBV28 and TRBJ2-3; 9 nucleotides line up with TRBD1. V was pared by 6 bases and J by 2 bases, with 9 bases of the junction left unmatched. CDR3 length equals 16 residues. Germline loops: CDR1 MDHEN, CDR2 SYDVKM. For the CDR3, the DNA is TGTGCCAGCAGAGACCGGGACAGGGTGAACACAGATACGCAGTATTTT. Protein: CASRDRDRVNTDTQYF.

The chain is built from TRBV7-4 and TRBJ1-5; tentatively, D is TRBD1 (5 bases). V was cut by 4 bases and J by 3 bases, with 13 bases left in between. The CDR3 extends over 15 amino acids. Germline V gives CDR1 SGHVT, CDR2 SQSDAQ. The CDR3 reads CASSCGDVDNQPQHF. In DNA, the CDR3 is TGTGCCAGCAGCTGCGGGGACGTCGACAATCAGCCCCAGCATTTT.

This CDR3 reads CASSLLTRPNYGYTF. The CDR3 coding sequence is TGTGCCAGCAGTCTCCTGACAAGACCTAACTATGGCTACACCTTC. The rearrangement joins TRBV28 to TRBJ1-2; D remains ambiguous. Germline assignment: CDR1 MDHEN and CDR2 SYDVKM. This CDR3 is 15 amino acids long. Trimming stripped 5 bases from V and 0 bases from J, with 13 bases between.

This clone came up once. The chain employs TRBV15 and TRBJ1-1; D gene unclear. V lost 0 bases, J lost 0 bases, and 8 bases lay in between. Germline V gene lookup returns CDR1 LNHNV and CDR2 YYDKDF (reference sequence). The CDR3 spans 15 residues. The CDR3 coding sequence is TGTGCCACCAGCAGAGATGGGTTTATGAACACTGAAGCTTTCTTT. Amino acid sequence: CATSRDGFMNTEAFF.

This clone occurred once. The J gene is TRBJ2-3, the V gene TRBV7-2; the D gene is possibly TRBD1 (6 bases). Germline CDR1 SGHTA, CDR2 FQGNSA. Between the trimmed V and J ends, which lost 3 bases and 3 bases, there was a span of 10 bases. The CDR3 contains 14 residues. CDR3 coding DNA: TGTGCCAGCAGCTTGGACAGCAGTACAGATACGCAGTATTTT. Translation: CASSLDSSTDTQYF.

This clone appeared a few times. The V call is TRBV7-3, the J call TRBJ2-7; 7 bases map to TRBD2. There are 15 residues in the CDR3. V trimming: 1 base; J trimming: 3 bases; junction bases outside the gene matches: 6. Germline CDR1 is SGHTA and CDR2 is FQGTGA. The DNA of the CDR3 is TGTGCCAGCAGCTTAAGCTCTAGCGGTTTCTACGAGCAGTACTTC. Protein sequence: CASSLSSSGFYEQYF.

The rearrangement joins TRBV11-2 to TRBJ1-2; D might be TRBD1 (5 bases). The CDR3 is 15 residues long. Looked up from germline, CDR1 is SGHAT and CDR2 is FQNNGV. Trimming took 3 bases from V and 5 from J, leaving 16 bases between them. The CDR3 here is CASSLGPVTAYGYTF. In DNA, the CDR3 is TGTGCCAGCAGCTTGGGACCGGTGACTGCGTATGGCTACACCTTC.

This rearrangement joins TRBV6-1 to TRBJ2-7; TRBD1 might be the D (6 bases). This CDR3 contains 13 residues. In germline, CDR1 is MNHNS, CDR2 SASEGT. Trimming left V 10 bases short and J 5 bases short, with 18 bases between. CDR3 region: CATWTVRRDEQYF. CDR3 sequence (DNA): TGTGCCACTTGGACAGTGCGCAGGGACGAGCAGTACTTC.

V usage is TRBV29-1 and J usage is TRBJ1-1; 9 bases are shared with TRBD1. V shed 6 bases, J shed 5 bases, and the junction held 4 bases outside the gene matches. The CDR3 has 12 amino acids. Germline CDR1 is SQVTM and CDR2 is ANQGSEA. CDR3 protein: CSVDRGGTEAFF. The CDR3, as DNA: TGCAGCGTCGACAGGGGGGGGACTGAAGCTTTCTTT.

The chain links TRBV19 to TRBJ2-7, with a tentative D call TRBD2 (5 bases). In germline, CDR1 is LNHDA, CDR2 SQIVND (reference sequence). The CDR3 has 16 amino acids. The germline V and J ends were trimmed by 5 bases and 3 bases, with 20 bases remaining between them. CDR3 in amino acids: CASSEQPGSRVYEQYF. The CDR3 DNA reads TGTGCCAGTAGTGAACAGCCTGGGAGTCGCGTCTACGAGCAGTACTTC.